The 5 T cell receptor beta chains below all came from one sample that was sequenced in a study of T-cell reconstitution after alpha-beta-depleted transplantation in children. Unique molecular identifiers were incorporated when the TCRbeta library was constructed. TCRdb re-called the PCR reads through MiXCR, storing one row per CDR3 protein. The sample holds some 200,000 distinct CDR3 sequences; around 8.4% are singletons and the top ten take 35%. The sample in question was PBMCs, mostly from graft donor cells, obtained 360 days after TCRalphabeta/CD19-depleted stem cell transplant. The receptors stem from a male patient aged 2 to 9 who had a stem cell transplant for acute myeloid leukemia, so the T cells may come from the graft donor.

This clonotype was recorded many times. This chain links TRBV20-1 with TRBJ2-7; 12 bases match TRBD2. Germline V gene lookup returns CDR1 DFQATT and CDR2 SNEGSKA (reference sequence). Losses at the gene ends were 5 bases for V and 9 bases for J; bases not matched to a gene: 11. This CDR3 is built from 14 residues. This CDR3 reads CSAQRLAGESGQYF. The CDR3 nucleotides are TGCAGTGCTCAAAGACTAGCGGGAGAATCCGGGCAGTACTTC.

In its sample, this clonotype was seen a few times. V and J are TRBV12-5 and TRBJ2-5; TRBD2 matches 13 bases. CDR3 size: 21 residues. Per the germline V gene, CDR1 is LGHNT and CDR2 is FRNRAP. Trimming took 3 bases from V and 5 from J; bases not matched to a gene: 21. CDR3 DNA: TGTGCTAGTGGTTTTGCGGTGCCGGGACTAGCGGGGAATGTCCCACGGGAGACCCAGTACTTC. Translated, it gives CASGFAVPGLAGNVPRETQYF.

This clonotype was observed a few times. This rearrangement joins TRBV5-1 to TRBJ2-1; TRBD1 is a possible D gene (6 bases). The CDR3 has 14 amino acids. Trimming removed 5 bases from V and 7 bases from J, with 16 bases in between. Germline CDR1 SGHRS, CDR2 YFSETQ. The chain's CDR3 is CASREPRGRNEQFF. The DNA of the CDR3 is TGCGCCAGCAGAGAACCCAGGGGTCGAAATGAGCAGTTCTTC.

There are a few counts of this clonotype. The genes are TRBV20-1 and TRBJ1-5; D is uncertain. Germline V gene lookup returns CDR1 DFQATT and CDR2 SNEGSKA (reference sequence). V was clipped by 0 bases and J by 5 bases, with 14 bases between them. The CDR3 totals 15 residues. Here the CDR3 DNA reads TGCAGTGCTAGAGATGGGCAGGTCTGGGATCAGCCCCAGCATTTT. It specifies CSARDGQVWDQPQHF.

This clonotype has just a few counts. This rearrangement joins TRBV5-1 to TRBJ2-1; the D gene is possibly TRBD2 (6 bases). This CDR3 has 16 residues. Germline values: CDR1 SGHRS, CDR2 YFSETQ. The V end was cut by 0 bases, the J end by 8 bases, with 18 bases between. CDR3 sequence reads: CASSLVWGEVLDEQFF. In DNA, the CDR3 is TGCGCCAGCAGCTTGGTTTGGGGGGAGGTCTTGGATGAGCAGTTCTTC.